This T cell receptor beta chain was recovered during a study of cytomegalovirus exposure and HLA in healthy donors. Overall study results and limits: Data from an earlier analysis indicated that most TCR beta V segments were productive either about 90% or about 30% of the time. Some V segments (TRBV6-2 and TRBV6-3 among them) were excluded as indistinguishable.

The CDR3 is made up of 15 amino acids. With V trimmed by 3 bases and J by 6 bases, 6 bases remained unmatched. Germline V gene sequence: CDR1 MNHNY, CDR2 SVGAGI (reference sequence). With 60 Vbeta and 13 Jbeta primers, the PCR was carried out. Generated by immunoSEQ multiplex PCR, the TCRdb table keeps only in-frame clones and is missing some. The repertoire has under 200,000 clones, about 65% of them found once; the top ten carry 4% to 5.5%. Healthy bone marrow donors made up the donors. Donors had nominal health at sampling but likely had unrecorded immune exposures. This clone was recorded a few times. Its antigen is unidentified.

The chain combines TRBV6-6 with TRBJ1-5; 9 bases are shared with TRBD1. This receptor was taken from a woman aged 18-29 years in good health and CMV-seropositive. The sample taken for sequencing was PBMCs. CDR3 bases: TGTGCCAGCAGTTATCGTACAGGGGGCTCTCAGCCCCAGCATTTT. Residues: CASSYRTGGSQPQHF.